Here is one TCR beta chain with its context. CDR3 length equals 15 residues. CDR1 and CDR2 (germline): MDHEN, SYDVKM. Deletions cut 8 bases from V and 1 base from J, with 14 bases between. Caucasian, healthy and from Russia, the donors were aged between 6 and 90. A second PCR of about 7 to 12 cycles used a sample-barcoded 5' primer and a J-beta primer mix. TCRdb passed the 5' RACE reads through MiXCR, listing each CDR3 protein once. The sample lists roughly 900,000 distinct CDR3 sequences; around 46% were seen once. The record originates from a study of blood T cells in healthy people across ages. The origin of this receptor is a man aged 25 to 40 in good health. The V call is TRBV28, the J call TRBJ2-2, with D possibly matching TRBD1 (7 bases). The sample comprised blood. The CDR3 loop is CASVSRGVNTGELFF. The CDR3 bases are TGTGCCAGCGTCTCCAGGGGGGTGAACACCGGGGAGCTGTTTTTT.